This T cell receptor (beta chain) was found in a study of blood T cell repertoires in COVID-19. Whole-study context: T cells, B-cell-depleted T cells, or PBMCs provided the cDNA or gDNA that served as material.

Ages ranged from roughly 18 to 100 years, with residence in under 25 US areas. The CDR3 totals 16 residues. Germline V gene data show CDR1 as KGHSH and CDR2 as LQKENI. V lost 3 bases to trimming and J lost 11 bases; unmatched junction nucleotides: 12. Per the study methods: Amplification from reference gene primers served as the basis for estimated nucleated cell counts. Here immunoSEQ multiplex PCR was the method, and the copy in TCRdb shows in-frame clones only, minus some. The V and J calls and clone size come from that table; D and trimming were worked out from the DNA. The table lists fewer than 350,000 clones, 85% of them singletons.

This sequence joins TRBV18 and TRBJ2-1; 11 bases are a match to TRBD2. Sequenced material: PBMCs or T cells enriched from blood (not recorded which). This TCR derives from a woman aged 25-40 years who had been exposed to COVID-19. CDR3 coding DNA: TGTGCCAGCTCACCCGAAACTAGCGGGGGCCCGTCGAAGCAGTTCTTC. Translating it yields CASSPETSGGPSKQFF. Full variable domain (rest looked up from reference TRBV18 and TRBJ2-1): NAGVMQNPRHLVRRRGQEARLRCSPMKGHSHVYWYRQLPEEGLKFMVYLQKENIIDESGMPKERFSAEFPKEGPSILRIQQVVRGDSAAYFCASSPETSGGPSKQFFGPGTRLTVL.